A single sample gave rise to the 9 T cell receptor beta chains below, sequenced in a study of PD-1 blockade in mismatch repair-deficient tumors. Some clones are missing from TCRdb's copy, which holds only in-frame ones; the method was immunoSEQ multiplex PCR. The sample has roughly 49,000 clones, around 77% seen once. Sequencing used PBMCs, obtained before pembrolizumab treatment. The receptors here all came from an adult with mismatch repair-deficient cancer.

The V call is TRBV2, the J call TRBJ1-2, with D uncertain. From germline, CDR1 is SNHLY and CDR2 FYNNEI. V lost 3 bases and J lost 4, with 12 bases in between. The length of the CDR3 is 14 residues. CDR3 protein: CASSEGSNSYGYTF. The CDR3 DNA sequence: TGTGCCAGCAGTGAGGGGTCAAATAGCTATGGCTACACCTTC.

The gene calls are TRBV2 and TRBJ1-5; the D is unclear. The CDR3 runs 16 residues. Germline-derived CDR1 and CDR2 are SNHLY and FYNNEI. The ends were cut back, 2 bases at V and 0 bases at J, with 11 bases in the middle. The CDR3 reads CASSEFGRISNQPQHF. The CDR3 nucleotides are TGTGCCAGCAGTGAATTTGGAAGGATTAGCAATCAGCCCCAGCATTTT.

The rearrangement joins TRBV6-6 to TRBJ2-5, with D possibly being TRBD1 or TRBD2 (5 bases each). V was cut by 7 bases and J by 3 bases, with 18 bases left in between. Germline CDR1 reads MNHNY; CDR2 reads SVGAGI (reference sequence). The CDR3 covers 15 residues. The CDR3 nucleotides read TGTGCCAGCACGGATCCGGGGCGTCTGGAAGAGACCCAGTACTTC. Translated: CASTDPGRLEETQYF.

This chain uses TRBV5-1 with TRBJ1-1; perhaps TRBD1 as D (6 bases). The CDR3 is made up of 15 amino acids. Trimming shortened V by 0 bases and J by 1 base, and 10 bases separated the two germline ends. The germline V gene encodes CDR1 SGHRS and CDR2 YFSETQ. CDR3 in amino acids: CASSLDGGRNTEAFF. The CDR3 DNA follows: TGCGCCAGCAGCTTGGATGGGGGCCGGAACACTGAAGCTTTCTTT.

The rearrangement links TRBV4-1 to TRBJ1-1, with a tentative D call TRBD1 (5 bases). Germline V gives CDR1 MGHRA, CDR2 YSYEKL. This CDR3 contains 15 residues. V was pared by 1 base and J by 6 bases, with 15 bases between. The CDR3 DNA reads TGCGCCAGCAGCCAAGCGGGGGGACTGGGCCCTGAAGCTTTCTTT. Protein sequence: CASSQAGGLGPEAFF.

CDR3 sequence: CASQSGGQSYEQYF. Here the CDR3 DNA reads TGCGCCAGCCAAAGCGGGGGCCAATCCTACGAGCAGTACTTC. This chain uses TRBV5-1 with TRBJ2-7, with 8 bases that match TRBD2. CDR3 size: 14 residues. Germline values: CDR1 SGHRS, CDR2 YFSETQ. Losses at the gene ends were 7 bases for V and 1 base for J; bases not matched to a gene: 7.

This chain uses TRBV5-1 with TRBJ1-3, with a weak D call TRBD1 (5 bases). The CDR3 is 15 residues long. CDR1 SGHRS and CDR2 YFSETQ come from the germline V gene. The V and J ends lost 4 bases and 1 base respectively, with 12 bases between them. Written as DNA, the CDR3 is TGCGCCAGCAGCGCGGCTGGGGGGTCTGGAAACACCATATATTTT. Its translation: CASSAAGGSGNTIYF.

The genes are TRBV27 and TRBJ1-1, with D possibly being TRBD1 (5 bases). V was clipped by 8 bases and J by 0 bases, with 10 bases between them. CDR1 and CDR2 (germline): MNHEY, SMNVEV (reference sequence). CDR3 length equals 13 residues. The CDR3 loop reads CASSLQVNTEAFF. CDR3 bases: TGTGCCAGCTCCTTACAGGTGAACACTGAAGCTTTCTTT.

The chain employs TRBV28 and TRBJ1-1; 9 nucleotides align to TRBD1. Germline CDR1 and CDR2: MDHEN and SYDVKM. This CDR3 has 17 amino acids. Trimming removed 2 bases from V and 6 bases from J; junction bases left unmatched: 13. The CDR3 region has the DNA TGTGCCAGCAGTTTAGTAGGGACAGGGACACGGGGGGCTGAAGCTTTCTTT. Its translation: CASSLVGTGTRGAEAFF.